Following are 26 T cell receptor beta chains from one sample sequenced in a study of cytomegalovirus exposure and HLA in healthy donors. The PCR had 60 Vbeta and 13 Jbeta primers. Profiling relied on immunoSEQ multiplex PCR, and the TCRdb table lists in-frame clones only, not all of them. This repertoire shows about 120,000 clones, roughly 80% found once; its top ten account for approximately 0.22%. The sequencing input was PBMCs. Receptors originate from a man aged 50 to 60 in good health and CMV-seronegative.

The chain couples TRBV9 to TRBJ2-3, with D possibly matching TRBD2 (6 bases). V lost 3 bases and J 2 bases, leaving 13 bases between the germline ends. CDR1 and CDR2 (germline): SGDLS, YYNGEE. The CDR3 contains 15 residues. CDR3 sequence: CASSAGGGVTDTQYF. CDR3 in DNA: TGTGCCAGCAGCGCAGGTGGCGGGGTCACAGATACGCAGTATTTT.

As concerns this clone: The germline gene is not matched at one end of the junction; a read error may be the cause. CDR3 amino acids: CSSSLPRGQGDINEQFF. CDR3 coding DNA: TGTTCCAGCAGCTTACCTCGGGGGCAGGGGGACATCAATGAGCAGTTCTTC. V gene TRBV7-9 combines with J gene TRBJ2-1, with D perhaps matching TRBD1 (7 bases). The CDR3 is made up of 17 amino acids. Germline CDR1 and CDR2: SEHNR and FQNEAQ (reference sequence).

As for this clone: A read error may account for a junction end that differs from germline. The chain combines TRBV5-4 with TRBJ2-1; either TRBD1 or TRBD2 may fit D (5 bases each). CDR3 length equals 15 residues. Germline assignment: CDR1 SGHNT and CDR2 YYREEE (reference sequence). The CDR3 sequence: CASSLGPSSYNEQFF. For the CDR3, the DNA is TGTGCCAGCAGTTTGGGACCTAGCTCCTACAATGAGCAGTTCTTC.

The table lists this clone with a few counts. The V call is TRBV27, the J call TRBJ2-2, with D hard to call. CDR1 MNHEY and CDR2 SMNVEV come from the germline V gene (reference sequence). V lost 6 bases to trimming and J lost 3 bases, with 20 bases between them. The CDR3 is made up of 17 amino acids. CDR3 amino acids: CASSPPALRMDTGELFF. The CDR3 DNA sequence: TGTGCCAGCAGCCCCCCGGCACTAAGGATGGACACCGGGGAGCTGTTTTTT.

This chain uses TRBV9 with TRBJ1-2; 7 bases fit TRBD1. CDR3 length: 13 amino acids. Germline CDR1 SGDLS, CDR2 YYNGEE. V lost 4 bases to trimming and J lost 6 bases; unmatched junction nucleotides: 6. The CDR3 nucleotides read TGTGCCAGCAGCTCACAGGGGAAAAATGGCTACACCTTC. Protein: CASSSQGKNGYTF.

This clone was found a few times. V usage is TRBV7-8 and J usage is TRBJ1-1; maybe TRBD1 (5 bases). Germline V CDR1 and CDR2: SGHVS, FQNEAQ. CDR3 length equals 15 residues. V gave up 8 bases and J gave up 4 bases, with 20 bases separating them. Here the CDR3 DNA reads TGTGCCAGCTCAGGGCAGGGTCGACGGTCCACTGAAGCTTTCTTT. Amino acid sequence: CASSGQGRRSTEAFF.

J is TRBJ2-7 and V is TRBV2; TRBD2 aligns across 8 bases. Unmatched junction bases numbered 12, after V lost 8 bases and J lost 6 bases. Per the germline V gene, CDR1 is SNHLY and CDR2 is FYNNEI. CDR3 size: 14 residues. CDR3 sequence: CASAGGEVLGEQYF. CDR3 sequence (DNA): TGTGCCAGCGCCGGGGGGGAGGTTTTGGGCGAGCAGTACTTC.

V and J are TRBV5-1 and TRBJ2-3, with a tentative D call TRBD2 (5 bases). The CDR3 contains 14 residues. Trimming pared 4 bases from V and 4 bases from J, leaving 13 bases between. CDR1 SGHRS and CDR2 YFSETQ come from the germline V gene. The CDR3 region has the DNA TGCGCCAGCAGCGCTGACCCGGGGTCAGATACGCAGTATTTT. Its translation is CASSADPGSDTQYF.

The chain recombines TRBV28 with TRBJ2-1; D perhaps matches TRBD1 (5 bases). Deletions cut 5 bases from V and 7 bases from J, with 9 bases between. This CDR3 contains 12 residues. In germline, CDR1 is MDHEN, CDR2 SYDVKM. The CDR3 here is CASSHPGNEQFF. The DNA of the CDR3 is TGTGCCAGCAGTCATCCAGGGAATGAGCAGTTCTTC.

V is TRBV4-2 and J is TRBJ2-1; 13 positions match TRBD2. There are 20 residues in the CDR3. CDR1 and CDR2 from the germline V gene are LGHNA and YNFKEQ. J gave up 1 base and V 6 bases, and 15 bases lay outside the gene matches. CDR3 coding DNA: TGTGCCAGCAGTCCATTTATTGGGACTAGCGGGGAAAAGTCCTACAATGAGCAGTTCTTC. Its translation is CASSPFIGTSGEKSYNEQFF.

The CDR3 sequence: CASSINHLTGGVYGYTF. For the CDR3, the DNA is TGTGCCAGCAGTATCAACCACCTGACGGGGGGCGTCTATGGCTACACCTTC. The V and J genes are TRBV27 and TRBJ1-2; tentative D call: TRBD1 (6 bases). The CDR3 consists of 17 residues. Looked up from germline, CDR1 is MNHEY and CDR2 is SMNVEV (reference sequence). With 5 bases removed from V and 4 bases from J, the gap between germline ends came to 23 bases.

The chain links TRBV7-9 to TRBJ2-2, with TRBD2 matching over 9 bases. This CDR3 contains 15 residues. V lost 5 bases, J lost 5 bases, and 6 bases stayed unmatched. Germline CDR1 and CDR2: SEHNR and FQNEAQ (reference sequence). The CDR3 spells CASSLSGGLTGELFF. CDR3 DNA sequence: TGTGCCAGCAGCCTTAGCGGGGGCCTAACCGGGGAGCTGTTTTTT.

The chain employs TRBV9 and TRBJ1-2; D perhaps matches TRBD1 (5 bases). The CDR3 covers 14 residues. Trimming removed 5 bases from V and 4 bases from J, with 15 bases in between. CDR1 and CDR2 (germline): SGDLS, YYNGEE. The CDR3: CASRVGQGPYGYTF. CDR3 bases: TGTGCCAGCAGGGTCGGTCAGGGTCCCTATGGCTACACCTTC.

V gene TRBV4-3 combines with J gene TRBJ1-3; 12 bases are shared with TRBD1. Germline lookup yields CDR1 LGHNA and CDR2 YSLEER. J was trimmed by 2 bases and V by 0 bases; bases with no gene match: 2. The CDR3 runs 17 residues. CDR3 in amino acids: CASSQEGTGGPGNTIYF. CDR3 nucleotide sequence: TGCGCCAGCAGCCAAGAAGGGACAGGGGGCCCTGGAAACACCATATATTTT.

This CDR3 is CASSATPGDQPQHF. The CDR3 region has the DNA TGTGCCAGCAGTGCCACCCCAGGGGATCAGCCCCAGCATTTT. This chain uses TRBV6-4 with TRBJ1-5; D is perhaps TRBD1 (6 bases). The CDR3 length is 14 residues. V was clipped by 4 bases and J by 5 bases, with 12 bases between them. Germline loops: CDR1 MRHNA, CDR2 SNTAGT.

In its sample, this clone was seen a few times. V gene TRBV19 combines with J gene TRBJ2-7; 10 nucleotides match TRBD2. J gave up 2 bases and V 4 bases, and 5 bases lay outside the gene matches. Per germline, CDR1 LNHDA and CDR2 SQIVND (reference sequence). This CDR3 has 15 amino acids. The CDR3 reads CASSKRTSGAYEQYF. The CDR3 nucleotides are TGTGCCAGTAGTAAAAGGACTAGCGGAGCCTACGAGCAGTACTTC.

This clone was observed a single time. The rearrangement links TRBV5-4 to TRBJ2-1; unclear D gene. V was trimmed by 0 bases and J by 6 bases, leaving 4 bases between them. This CDR3 is built from 12 residues. CDR1 is SGHNT and CDR2 is YYREEE in the germline V gene (reference sequence). The CDR3 protein is CASSLGPNEQFF. The CDR3 region has the DNA TGTGCCAGCAGCTTGGGGCCCAATGAGCAGTTCTTC.

This chain links TRBV28 with TRBJ1-4, with D unresolved. Deletions cut 3 bases from V and 5 bases from J, with 10 bases between. The CDR3 totals 14 residues. Germline V gene sequence: CDR1 MDHEN, CDR2 SYDVKM. The DNA of the CDR3 is TGTGCCAGCAGTTTCCCAGGAAAGAATGAAAAACTGTTTTTT. Protein sequence: CASSFPGKNEKLFF.

The chain recombines TRBV19 with TRBJ1-4, with 8 bases aligning to TRBD1. From germline, CDR1 is LNHDA and CDR2 SQIVND (reference sequence). J was trimmed by 4 bases and V by 6 bases; bases with no gene match: 4. CDR3 length: 14 amino acids. CDR3 sequence: CASRDREGNEKLFF. The DNA for the CDR3 is TGTGCCAGTAGGGACAGGGAGGGTAATGAAAAACTGTTTTTT. Combining the CDR3 with reference TRBV19 and TRBJ1-4 gives the whole variable domain DGGITQSPKYLFRKEGQNVTLSCEQNLNHDAMYWYRQDPGQGLRLIYYSQIVNDFQKGDIAEGYSVSREKKESFPLTVTSAQKNPTAFYLCASRDREGNEKLFFGSGTQLSVL.

The V call is TRBV5-8, the J call TRBJ1-2; tentative D call: TRBD1 (5 bases). The CDR3 runs to 15 residues. The germline V gene encodes CDR1 SGHTS and CDR2 YDEGEE. Trimming shortened V by 0 bases and J by 0 bases, and 9 bases separated the two germline ends. CDR3 sequence (DNA): TGTGCCAGCAGCTTGGAGGGACTTTCTAACTATGGCTACACCTTC. It encodes CASSLEGLSNYGYTF. Full variable domain (rest looked up from reference TRBV5-8 and TRBJ1-2): EAGVTQSPTHLIKTRGQQATLRCSPISGHTSVYWYQQALGLGLQFLLWYDEGEERNRGNFPPRFSGRQFPNYSSELNVNALELEDSALYLCASSLEGLSNYGYTFGSGTRLTVV.

The V and J genes are TRBV2 and TRBJ2-3, with 14 bases matching TRBD2. With 6 bases clipped from V and 1 base from J, the junction kept 6 bases outside the gene matches. The CDR3 extends over 17 amino acids. The germline CDR1 and CDR2 sequences are SNHLY and FYNNEI. CDR3: CASRRTSGGSGTDTQYF. CDR3 nucleotides: TGTGCCAGCAGGAGGACTAGCGGGGGGAGTGGCACAGATACGCAGTATTTT.

This rearrangement joins TRBV19 to TRBJ2-2; 9 nucleotides agree with TRBD1. This CDR3 is built from 15 residues. The germline V gene has CDR1 LNHDA and CDR2 SQIVND (reference sequence). V was pared by 7 bases and J by 3 bases, with 6 bases of the junction left unmatched. This chain's CDR3 is CASTEGTGYTGELFF. CDR3 in DNA: TGTGCCAGTACCGAAGGGACAGGGTACACCGGGGAGCTGTTTTTT.

The chain joins TRBV29-1 to TRBJ1-1; maybe TRBD1 (5 bases). The CDR3 length is 13 residues. Germline-derived CDR1 and CDR2 are SQVTM and ANQGSEA. Trimming took 4 bases from V and 4 from J, leaving 13 bases between them. CDR3 sequence reads: CSVGQNGGTEAFF. CDR3 bases: TGCAGCGTTGGACAAAACGGGGGCACTGAAGCTTTCTTT.

The V call is TRBV29-1, the J call TRBJ2-7; TRBD2 agrees at 7 bases. The V gene end was trimmed by 4 bases and the J gene end by 6 bases; junction bases not matched to a gene: 12. Per germline, CDR1 SQVTM and CDR2 ANQGSEA. This CDR3 is built from 14 residues. The CDR3 coding sequence is TGCAGCGTTGTGGGGTCGGGGGGTTTGGGCGAGCAGTACTTC. Residues: CSVVGSGGLGEQYF.

The CDR3 DNA reads as TGTGCCAGCAGCTTACGGAGCCTGGGCAATCAGCCCCAGCATTTT. This encodes CASSLRSLGNQPQHF. The V gene is TRBV5-6, the J gene TRBJ1-5, with D unclear. The length of the CDR3 is 15 residues. Trimming left V 2 bases short and J 2 bases short, with 11 bases between. Germline V gene lookup returns CDR1 SGHDT and CDR2 YYEEEE.

V is TRBV7-6 and J is TRBJ2-2; a weak D match, TRBD2 (5 bases). The V end was cut by 5 bases, the J end by 4 bases, with 20 bases between. This CDR3 spans 17 amino acids. Germline CDR1 SGHVS, CDR2 FNYEAQ. The CDR3 sequence is CASSNVLRGSGTGELFF. The CDR3, as DNA: TGTGCCAGCAGCAACGTTCTACGGGGAAGCGGCACCGGGGAGCTGTTTTTT.